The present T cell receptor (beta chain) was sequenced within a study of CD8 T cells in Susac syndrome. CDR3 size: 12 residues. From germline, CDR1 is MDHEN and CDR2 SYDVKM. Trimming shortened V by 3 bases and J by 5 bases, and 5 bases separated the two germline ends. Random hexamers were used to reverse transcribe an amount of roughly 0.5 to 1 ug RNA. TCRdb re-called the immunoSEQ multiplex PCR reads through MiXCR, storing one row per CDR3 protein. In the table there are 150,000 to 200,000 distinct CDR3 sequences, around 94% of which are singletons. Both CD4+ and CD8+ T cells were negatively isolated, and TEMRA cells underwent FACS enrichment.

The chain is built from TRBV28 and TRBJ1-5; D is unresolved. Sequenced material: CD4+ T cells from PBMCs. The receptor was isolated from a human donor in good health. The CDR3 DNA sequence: TGTGCCAGCAGTTTGGTTCATCAGCCCCAGCATTTT. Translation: CASSLVHQPQHF. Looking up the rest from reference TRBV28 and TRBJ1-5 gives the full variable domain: DVKVTQSSRYLVKRTGEKVFLECVQDMDHENMFWYRQDPGLGLRLIYFSYDVKMKEKGDIPEGYSVSREKKERFSLILESASTNQTSMYLCASSLVHQPQHFGDGTRLSIL.